Listed below are T cell receptor beta chains from one sample, sequenced in a study of PD-L1 blockade in urothelial cancer. Repertoires were generated with immunoSEQ multiplex PCR, while TCRdb's copy carries only in-frame clones and drops some. The sample lists about 48,000 clones; about 82% were seen once. The input for sequencing was PBMCs, taken around atezolizumab (anti-PD-L1) treatment. These receptors came from a man aged 65 to 85 with urothelial cancer. Both conserved end residues are part of each CDR3. A D gene is named only where the DNA matches it firmly. Rows may omit the clone size; those that give it use once, few, many or a size class.

NA	14	TRBV2	NA	TRBJ1-5	CASSEARDRQPQHF	TGTGCCAGCAGTGAAGCCAGGGATCGGCAGCCCCAGCATTTT
NA	16	TRBV15	NA	TRBJ2-1	CATSREGAFTYNEQFF	TGTGCCACCAGCAGAGAAGGAGCGTTCACCTACAATGAGCAGTTCTTC
NA	14	TRBV2	NA	TRBJ2-7	CASTSVQASREQYF	TGTGCCAGCACGTCGGTACAGGCCTCAAGGGAGCAGTACTTC
TRBD1	15	TRBV27	few	TRBJ2-7	CASSKGQGASYEQYF	TGTGCCAGCAGTAAGGGACAGGGGGCGAGCTACGAGCAGTACTTC
NA	16	TRBV9	once	TRBJ1-3	CASSVGPWTEGNTIYF	TGTGCCAGCAGCGTAGGACCCTGGACAGAGGGAAACACCATATATTTT
NA	13	TRBV6-6	NA	TRBJ1-5	CASSGHNAQPQHF	TGTGCCAGCAGTGGCCATAACGCTCAGCCCCAGCATTTT
NA	13	TRBV6-6	NA	TRBJ2-1	CASSSERGNEQFF	TGTGCCAGCAGTAGCGAAAGGGGCAATGAGCAGTTCTTC
NA	13	TRBV7-9	medium-sized	TRBJ1-2	CASSVDRNYGYTF	TGTGCCAGCAGCGTAGACAGGAACTATGGCTACACCTTC
NA	15	TRBV19	once	TRBJ2-1	CASSLRWSSYNEQFF	TGTGCCAGTAGTCTGAGGTGGAGCTCCTACAATGAGCAGTTCTTC
NA	19	TRBV9	NA	TRBJ2-2	CASTSRSFRAGVNTGELFF	TGTGCCAGCACCAGTAGAAGTTTTAGGGCAGGGGTCAACACCGGGGAGCTGTTTTTT
NA	12	TRBV6-5	NA	TRBJ1-2	CASRTGMGGYTF	TGTGCCAGCAGAACAGGGATGGGTGGCTACACCTTC
NA	13	TRBV5-1	few	TRBJ2-1	CASSLESNNEQFF	TGCGCCAGCAGCTTGGAGAGTAACAATGAGCAGTTCTTC
TRBD1	14	TRBV6-5	NA	TRBJ1-2	CASSYEGGHYGYTF	TGTGCCAGCAGTTACGAAGGGGGCCACTATGGCTACACCTTC
TRBD2	15	TRBV27	NA	TRBJ2-1	CASSPTSGRGDEQFF	TGTGCCAGCAGTCCGACTAGCGGGAGAGGTGATGAGCAGTTCTTC
TRBD1	15	TRBV5-1	NA	TRBJ1-1	CASSWEANRGTEAFF	TGCGCCAGCAGCTGGGAGGCAAACAGGGGCACTGAAGCTTTCTTT
NA	15	TRBV5-6	NA	TRBJ1-2	CASSPLTATNYGYTF	TGTGCCAGCAGCCCACTGACAGCTACTAACTATGGCTACACCTTC
TRBD1	13	TRBV18	NA	TRBJ2-5	CASSPTGEETQYF	TGTGCCAGCTCACCCACAGGGGAAGAGACCCAGTACTTC
TRBD1	17	TRBV5-8	NA	TRBJ2-3	CASSLVGDGQGRRTQYF	TGTGCCAGCAGCTTGGTGGGGGACGGACAGGGACGAAGAACGCAGTATTTT
TRBD2	15	TRBV13	NA	TRBJ2-1	CASSLAGGLAGEQFF	TGTGCCAGCAGCTTAGCCGGTGGACTAGCTGGGGAGCAGTTCTTC
TRBD1	20	TRBV9	NA	TRBJ2-3	CASSVGPGGFRLLAANTQYF	TGTGCCAGCAGCGTAGGTCCAGGGGGCTTTAGACTACTAGCTGCAAATACGCAGTATTTT
NA	12	TRBV28	few	TRBJ1-1	CASSLGQREAFF	TGTGCCAGCAGTTTAGGTCAGCGTGAAGCTTTCTTT
TRBD1	15	TRBV5-4	NA	TRBJ2-2	CASSLGTGNTGELFF	TGTGCCAGCAGCTTGGGGACAGGGAACACCGGGGAGCTGTTTTTT
NA	15	TRBV25-1	NA	TRBJ2-5	CASSPRQGGGETQYF	TGTGCCAGCAGTCCACGACAGGGAGGAGGGGAGACCCAGTACTTC
TRBD1	18	TRBV4-1	few	TRBJ1-5	CASSQPGQGAVSNQPQHF	TGCGCCAGCAGCCAGCCGGGACAGGGGGCAGTTAGCAATCAGCCCCAGCATTTT
NA	15	TRBV6-1	NA	TRBJ2-5	CASSGRGGIHETQYF	TGTGCCAGCAGTGGCCGTGGGGGGATTCACGAGACCCAGTACTTC
NA	14	TRBV6-1	NA	TRBJ2-5	CASKQAPAQETQYF	TGTGCCAGCAAGCAGGCCCCAGCCCAAGAGACCCAGTACTTC
TRBD2	16	TRBV19	NA	TRBJ2-3	CASSIGRGGFTDTQYF	TGTGCCAGTAGTATTGGGAGGGGAGGCTTCACAGATACGCAGTATTTT
TRBD2	15	TRBV5-4	few	TRBJ2-5	CASSLGLAGQETQYF	TGTGCCAGCAGCTTGGGGTTAGCGGGACAAGAGACCCAGTACTTC
TRBD2	18	TRBV27	NA	TRBJ2-2	CASSVGLAEDFYTGELFF	TGTGCCAGCAGTGTGGGACTAGCGGAGGACTTCTACACCGGGGAGCTGTTTTTT
TRBD1	15	TRBV6-5	few	TRBJ1-2	CASSYFGQGLNGYTF	TGTGCCAGCAGTTACTTCGGACAGGGACTAAATGGCTACACCTTC
TRBD1	16	TRBV5-5	NA	TRBJ2-5	CASSLAGQGARETQYF	TGTGCCAGCAGCTTGGCGGGACAGGGGGCGCGGGAGACCCAGTACTTC
TRBD2	15	TRBV5-4	NA	TRBJ2-1	CASSLTIAGYNEQFF	TGTGCCAGCAGCTTGACGATAGCGGGCTACAATGAGCAGTTCTTC
NA	13	TRBV5-1	few	TRBJ2-7	CASTRRDFDEQYF	TGCGCCAGCACCCGACGGGATTTCGACGAGCAGTACTTC
TRBD2	18	TRBV18	NA	TRBJ2-3	CASSPGRGSNPLGLTQYF	TGTGCCAGCTCACCGGGGAGGGGTTCAAACCCCCTAGGCCTTACGCAGTATTTT
TRBD1	14	TRBV5-1	once	TRBJ2-7	CASSIWTGTYEQYF	TGCGCCAGCAGCATCTGGACAGGGACCTACGAGCAGTACTTC
TRBD1	13	TRBV30	NA	TRBJ2-7	CAWKPGQGYEQYF	TGTGCCTGGAAGCCTGGACAGGGCTACGAGCAGTACTTC
NA	12	TRBV10-1	NA	TRBJ2-4	CASSEFGRGGDF	TGCGCCAGCAGTGAGTTCGGCAGGGGTGGCGACTTC
TRBD1	18	TRBV6-4	NA	TRBJ2-1	CASSSSPRGPSSYNEQFF	TGTGCCAGCAGTTCTTCTCCCAGGGGGCCAAGCTCCTACAATGAGCAGTTCTTC
TRBD1	15	TRBV19	once	TRBJ1-1	CASSLQGGMDTEAFF	TGTGCCAGTAGTTTACAAGGGGGCATGGACACTGAAGCTTTCTTT
TRBD1	17	TRBV19	NA	TRBJ1-2	CASISGTGGSNDYGYTF	TGTGCCAGTATTTCCGGGACAGGGGGCTCTAACGACTATGGCTACACCTTC
NA	13	TRBV11-2	NA	TRBJ1-1	CASSLFQYNEAFF	TGTGCCAGCAGCTTATTTCAGTATAATGAAGCTTTCTTT
NA	15	TRBV19	NA	TRBJ1-4	CASSMREAVGEKLFF	TGTGCCAGTAGTATGAGGGAGGCAGTCGGGGAAAAACTGTTTTTT